Each of the 27 T cell receptor beta chains below was sequenced from the same sample in a study of T cell changes during pregnancy in multiple sclerosis. Repertoires were generated with immunoSEQ multiplex PCR, while TCRdb's copy carries only in-frame clones and drops some. The data contain about 54,000 clones, about 91% of them singletons. The sample consisted of peripheral blood, taken after pregnancy. The receptors shown here come from a female donor in good health, enrolled as a control in a pregnancy study.

This rearrangement joins TRBV6-5 to TRBJ1-5, with TRBD1 as a possible D gene (6 bases). The CDR3 totals 15 residues. Trimming took off 0 bases at V and 2 bases at J, with 8 bases between the two ends. The V gene's germline CDR1 is MNHEY and CDR2 SVGAGI. CDR3 coding DNA: TGTGCCAGCAGTTACTCGACAGGACGCAATCAGCCCCAGCATTTT. It yields the protein CASSYSTGRNQPQHF.

J is TRBJ1-1 and V is TRBV9; D gene ambiguous. CDR3 length equals 15 residues. V gave up 3 bases and J gave up 1 base, with 13 bases separating them. Germline V gene data show CDR1 as SGDLS and CDR2 as YYNGEE. The CDR3: CASSETGRGNTEAFF. The CDR3 region has the DNA TGTGCCAGCAGCGAGACGGGCCGGGGGAACACTGAAGCTTTCTTT.

This clone has only one observation. The chain links TRBV4-3 to TRBJ2-1, with 10 positions matching TRBD2. The germline V gene encodes CDR1 LGHNA and CDR2 YSLEER. With V trimmed by 6 bases and J by 4 bases, 6 bases remained unmatched. The CDR3 has 15 amino acids. CDR3 coding DNA: TGCGCCAGCAGTTACGGACTAGCGGTTTACAATGAGCAGTTCTTC. It is translated as CASSYGLAVYNEQFF.

The CDR3 sequence is CASSQDRAGGPQETQYF. CDR3 DNA: TGCGCCAGCAGCCAAGATAGAGCGGGAGGGCCTCAAGAGACCCAGTACTTC. The V call is TRBV4-1, the J call TRBJ2-5; 10 positions match TRBD2. Germline CDR1 is MGHRA and CDR2 is YSYEKL. The CDR3 is made up of 17 amino acids. Trimming cost V 0 bases and J 2 bases; bases outside gene matches: 6.

The chain recombines TRBV4-1 with TRBJ1-1; 9 bases are shared with TRBD1. V trimming: 1 base; J trimming: 4 bases; junction bases outside the gene matches: 7. CDR1 MGHRA and CDR2 YSYEKL come from the germline V gene. The CDR3 loop spans 16 amino acids. The CDR3 loop reads CASSQVPYRGPTEAFF. The CDR3 DNA is TGCGCCAGCAGCCAAGTTCCGTACAGGGGGCCCACTGAAGCTTTCTTT.

Here the CDR3 reads CASSWGQGFYEQYF. CDR3 bases: TGTGCCAGCAGTTGGGGACAGGGCTTCTACGAGCAGTACTTC. The gene calls are TRBV9 and TRBJ2-7; 9 bases match TRBD1. Unmatched junction bases numbered 6, after V lost 5 bases and J lost 3 bases. Germline V lookup: CDR1 SGDLS, CDR2 YYNGEE. This CDR3 contains 14 residues.

This chain connects TRBV19 to TRBJ2-2, with TRBD2 matching 10 bases. The CDR3 has 15 amino acids. Germline assignment: CDR1 LNHDA and CDR2 SQIVND (reference sequence). With 7 bases clipped from V and 4 bases from J, the junction kept 6 bases outside the gene matches. In DNA form, the CDR3 reads TGTGCCAGTAAGGATAGCGGGAGGATCACCGGGGAGCTGTTTTTT. Translating gives CASKDSGRITGELFF.

The chain employs TRBV11-2 and TRBJ2-1; TRBD2 matches 12 bases. The germline CDR1 and CDR2 sequences are SGHAT and FQNNGV. The J segment lost 4 bases and the V segment lost 5 bases, leaving 6 bases of the junction unmatched. The CDR3 contains 16 residues. The CDR3 sequence is CASSARLAGVYNEQFF. The CDR3 DNA is TGTGCCAGCAGCGCAAGACTAGCGGGGGTATACAATGAGCAGTTCTTC.

This chain joins TRBV6-6 and TRBJ2-1; D is perhaps TRBD2 (5 bases). The germline V and J ends were trimmed by 6 bases and 5 bases, with 14 bases remaining between them. This CDR3 is built from 14 residues. Per germline, CDR1 MNHNY and CDR2 SVGAGI (reference sequence). CDR3 residues: CASRPAAGDNEQFF. The CDR3 nucleotides read TGTGCCAGCAGGCCCGCGGCGGGCGACAATGAGCAGTTCTTC.

This clone appeared a single time. This chain links TRBV2 with TRBJ1-4; TRBD1 agrees at 9 bases. The CDR3 covers 14 residues. Looked up from germline, CDR1 is SNHLY and CDR2 is FYNNEI. J lost 8 bases, V lost 6 bases, and 7 bases had no gene match. The DNA of the CDR3 is TGTGCCAGCAGGCCGGGACAGGGCTTCGAAAAACTGTTTTTT. Amino acid sequence: CASRPGQGFEKLFF.

This chain uses TRBV4-3 with TRBJ2-3; 7 nucleotides align to TRBD2. CDR3 size: 17 residues. Germline V gives CDR1 LGHNA, CDR2 YSLEER. The ends lost 0 bases at V and 4 bases at J; junction bases unmatched: 10. The CDR3 DNA reads TGCGCCAGCAGCCAAGATCACCCGGGACTAAGGCCAGATACGCAGTATTTT. Its protein is CASSQDHPGLRPDTQYF.

The CDR3 sequence is CASSLVNSNTIYF. DNA for the CDR3: TGTGCCAGCAGCTTAGTCAACTCGAACACCATATATTTT. The chain carries TRBV7-8 and TRBJ1-3; D gene ambiguous. Per the germline V gene, CDR1 is SGHVS and CDR2 is FQNEAQ. V shed 1 base and J shed 7 bases, with 8 bases lying between them. This CDR3 comprises 13 residues.

The V and J genes are TRBV29-1 and TRBJ1-1; no firm D call. The germline V gene encodes CDR1 SQVTM and CDR2 ANQGSEA. Trimming pared 5 bases from V and 6 bases from J, leaving 19 bases between. The CDR3 runs 14 residues. For the CDR3, the DNA is TGCAGCGTTTTAGCGTATTGGGTTGGCGCTGAAGCTTTCTTT. It specifies CSVLAYWVGAEAFF.

This rearrangement joins TRBV9 to TRBJ1-1, with D possibly being TRBD1 (5 bases). CDR1 is SGDLS, CDR2 YYNGEE, per germline. Trimming left V 4 bases short and J 5 bases short, with 21 bases between. The CDR3 length is 16 residues. This CDR3 reads CASSSAINRRGTEAFF. The CDR3 region has the DNA TGTGCCAGCAGCTCCGCCATAAACCGCCGGGGGACTGAAGCTTTCTTT.

The chain couples TRBV6-5 to TRBJ1-4, with a tentative D call TRBD1 (6 bases). The CDR3 is made up of 14 amino acids. Germline V CDR1 and CDR2: MNHEY, SVGAGI. The V and J ends lost 5 bases and 3 bases respectively, with 10 bases between them. The CDR3 sequence is CASSRQESNEKLFF. In DNA, the CDR3 is TGTGCCAGCAGTAGACAGGAATCTAATGAAAAACTGTTTTTT.

V is TRBV19 and J is TRBJ2-7; TRBD2 matches 7 bases. V gave up 3 bases and J gave up 2 bases; unmatched junction bases: 7. The germline CDR1 and CDR2 sequences are LNHDA and SQIVND (reference sequence). CDR3 length equals 15 residues. The CDR3 loop reads CASSIRGREAYEQYF. CDR3 nucleotides: TGTGCCAGTAGTATTCGGGGACGGGAGGCCTACGAGCAGTACTTC.

The chain has TRBV6-5 and TRBJ1-1; D might be TRBD1 (6 bases). Germline CDR1 reads MNHEY; CDR2 reads SVGAGI. The CDR3 runs to 15 residues. V lost 0 bases and J lost 1, with 9 bases in between. This CDR3 reads CASSYSTQGNTEAFF. DNA for the CDR3: TGTGCCAGCAGTTACTCGACACAGGGGAACACTGAAGCTTTCTTT.

This chain uses TRBV5-1 with TRBJ2-5, with 10 bases matching TRBD2. The ends lost 4 bases at V and 4 bases at J; junction bases unmatched: 10. Germline assignment: CDR1 SGHRS and CDR2 YFSETQ. The CDR3 is 16 residues long. CDR3: CASSLRLAGDRETQYF. The CDR3 region has the DNA TGCGCCAGCAGCCTCCGGCTAGCGGGAGATAGAGAGACCCAGTACTTC.

Written as DNA, the CDR3 is TGCAGCCCCGGGAGGGTGAACACTGAAGCTTTCTTT. This encodes CSPGRVNTEAFF. The chain is built from TRBV29-1 and TRBJ1-1; D is undetermined. Germline V gene sequence: CDR1 SQVTM, CDR2 ANQGSEA. Trimming removed 8 bases at V and 0 bases at J, with 10 bases between. CDR3 length equals 12 residues. Using reference TRBV29-1 and TRBJ1-1 for the parts outside the CDR3, the full variable domain is SAVISQKPSRDICQRGTSLTIQCQVDSQVTMMFWYRQQPGQSLTLIATANQGSEATYESGFVIDKFPISRPNLTFSTLTVSNMSPEDSSIYLCSPGRVNTEAFFGQGTRLTVV.

The genes are TRBV7-2 and TRBJ1-3; 10 bases are shared with TRBD1. Germline assignment: CDR1 SGHTA and CDR2 FQGNSA. This CDR3 is built from 15 residues. V shed 6 bases, J shed 6 bases, and the junction held 8 bases outside the gene matches. This chain's CDR3 is CASSRQGAYENTIYF. The CDR3 nucleotides are TGTGCCAGCAGTCGACAGGGGGCTTATGAAAACACCATATATTTT.

The genes are TRBV4-2 and TRBJ2-5; TRBD1 matches 8 bases. Trimming cost V 0 bases and J 5 bases; bases outside gene matches: 5. Germline CDR1 reads LGHNA; CDR2 reads YNFKEQ. This CDR3 spans 15 amino acids. The CDR3 coding sequence is TGTGCCAGCAGCCAAGATTGGGGACAGGAGGAGACCCAGTACTTC. Protein sequence: CASSQDWGQEETQYF.

CDR3 in amino acids: CASSPVQGYEQFF. Here the CDR3 DNA reads TGTGCCAGCTCACCAGTTCAGGGTTACGAGCAGTTCTTC. The chain has TRBV18 and TRBJ2-1, with D perhaps TRBD1 (5 bases). The CDR3 runs to 13 residues. V was shortened by 2 bases and J by 10 bases, with 12 bases between the two germline ends. In germline, CDR1 is KGHSH, CDR2 LQKENI.

This clone was seen only once. The V gene is TRBV11-2, the J gene TRBJ1-1, with D hard to call. CDR3 length: 16 amino acids. V lost 0 bases, J lost 4 bases, and 15 bases lay in between. Germline loops: CDR1 SGHAT, CDR2 FQNNGV. CDR3 in amino acids: CASSLEQMEGSTEAFF. DNA of the CDR3: TGTGCCAGCAGCTTAGAACAAATGGAGGGAAGCACTGAAGCTTTCTTT.

The sample holds a few counts of this clone. This chain uses TRBV9 with TRBJ1-1; no reliable D call. The V end was cut by 3 bases, the J end by 0 bases, with 6 bases between. The germline gives CDR1 SGDLS, CDR2 YYNGEE. The length of the CDR3 is 13 residues. The CDR3 sequence is CASSGTMNTEAFF. The DNA of the CDR3 is TGTGCCAGCAGCGGTACTATGAACACTGAAGCTTTCTTT.

The rearrangement joins TRBV18 to TRBJ2-3; the match to TRBD2 covers 11 bases. Looked up from germline, CDR1 is KGHSH and CDR2 is LQKENI. The CDR3 spans 16 residues. The V segment lost 2 bases and the J segment 2 bases; nucleotides outside the gene matches: 3. CDR3 nucleotides: TGTGCCAGCTCACCAGTAGCGGGAGGGCCCACAGATACGCAGTATTTT. It yields the protein CASSPVAGGPTDTQYF.

This clone was recorded once. The genes are TRBV19 and TRBJ1-3, with TRBD1 matching 9 bases. In germline, CDR1 is LNHDA, CDR2 SQIVND (reference sequence). The CDR3 has 14 residues. J lost 4 bases, V lost 3 bases, and 1 base had no gene match. Here the CDR3 DNA reads TGTGCCAGTAGTATGGGACAGGGCGGAAACACCATATATTTT. Translation gives CASSMGQGGNTIYF.

This chain connects TRBV28 to TRBJ1-2; possible D gene TRBD1, 6 bases. Trimming removed 6 bases at V and 3 bases at J, with 20 bases between. Per the germline V gene, CDR1 is MDHEN and CDR2 is SYDVKM. The CDR3 totals 16 residues. The CDR3 coding sequence is TGTGCCAGCAGAGGACCAGGGGACGAGGGAGACTATGGCTACACCTTC. Its translation is CASRGPGDEGDYGYTF.